These T cell receptor beta chains were read from a single sample in a study of T cells in Graves' hyperthyroidism and ophthalmopathy. TCRdb passed the multiplex PCR reads through MiXCR, listing each CDR3 protein once. The sample has hundreds of thousands of distinct CDR3 sequences, 19% seen once; the top ten hold 3.5% to 4%. The specimen sequenced was blood. These receptors all stem from a young woman with Graves' hyperthyroidism. The CDR3 runs from the conserved cysteine through the conserved F or W. A D gene is named only where the DNA matches it firmly. Size is stated for part of the rows, as once, few or many counts, or as a class when the clone is expanded.

NA	TRBJ1-1	NA	TRBV27	CASSLIGSNTEAFF	TGTGCCAGCAGTTTGATCGGGAGCAACACTGAAGCTTTCTTT
many	TRBJ1-2	TRBD1	TRBV6-1	CASSERSLGQDNYGYTF	TGTGCCAGCAGTGAAAGGTCCCTGGGACAGGATAACTATGGCTACACCTTC
many	TRBJ1-5	NA	TRBV4-1	CASSQAPQGSNQPQHF	TGCGCCAGCAGCCAAGCACCCCAGGGAAGCAATCAGCCCCAGCATTTT
NA	TRBJ2-5	NA	TRBV18	CASSPLGGRQETQYF	TGTGCCAGCTCACCACTCGGTGGGCGGCAAGAGACCCAGTACTTC
many	TRBJ2-7	NA	TRBV5-1	CASSLVERSYEQYF	TGCGCCAGCAGCTTGGTCGAGAGGTCCTACGAGCAGTACTTC
many	TRBJ1-5	NA	TRBV5-1	CASSLGVHERPQHF	TGCGCCAGCAGCTTGGGGGTACACGAGCGGCCCCAGCATTTT
many	TRBJ2-5	NA	TRBV6-1	CASRIQVPPGETQYF	TGTGCCAGCAGGATACAGGTCCCCCCAGGGGAGACCCAGTACTTC
many	TRBJ2-1	NA	TRBV28	CASSLWVSSYNEQFF	TGTGCCAGCAGTTTATGGGTTAGCTCCTACAATGAGCAGTTCTTC
many	TRBJ1-2	NA	TRBV12-3/TRBV12-4	CASSLISGPSGYTF	TGTGCCAGCAGTTTAATTTCCGGGCCCTCTGGCTACACCTTC
many	TRBJ1-1	TRBD1	TRBV5-1	CASSLQGEVTEAFF	TGCGCCAGCAGCTTGCAGGGGGAAGTCACTGAAGCTTTCTTT
many	TRBJ2-2	NA	TRBV30	CAWSVRGTGELFF	TGTGCCTGGAGTGTACGTGGGACCGGGGAGCTGTTTTTT
many	TRBJ1-5	NA	TRBV12-3/TRBV12-4	CASSFGKTNQPQHF	TGTGCCAGCAGTTTCGGTAAAACCAATCAGCCCCAGCATTTT
many	TRBJ1-2	NA	TRBV18	CASSMADGYTF	TGTGCCAGCTCAATGGCGGATGGCTACACCTTC
NA	TRBJ1-1	NA	TRBV28	CASSSEANTEAFF	TGTGCCAGCAGTTCCGAGGCGAACACTGAAGCTTTCTTT
NA	TRBJ2-7	NA	TRBV20-1	CSAVGEGVEQYF	TGCAGTGCTGTGGGGGAAGGTGTGGAGCAGTACTTC
NA	TRBJ2-5	TRBD2	TRBV4-1	CASSHPLAGEQETQYF	TGCGCCAGCAGCCACCCACTAGCGGGGGAACAAGAGACCCAGTACTTC
many	TRBJ1-1	NA	TRBV3-1	CASSQDSARAFF	TGTGCCAGCAGCCAAGATTCGGCTAGAGCTTTCTTT
many	TRBJ1-3	NA	TRBV6-1	CASSDLSPGLISGNTIYF	TGTGCCAGCAGTGATTTGTCCCCTGGGCTTATCTCTGGAAACACCATATATTTT
many	TRBJ1-5	NA	TRBV20-1	CSAEQGNQPQHF	TGCAGTGCTGAACAGGGAAATCAGCCCCAGCATTTT
NA	TRBJ2-5	TRBD2	TRBV20-1	CSARDPTSGGAQETQYF	TGCAGTGCTAGAGATCCAACTAGCGGGGGGGCTCAAGAGACCCAGTACTTC
NA	TRBJ2-7	TRBD1	TRBV4-1	CASSQRTGLTYEQYF	TGCGCCAGCAGCCAAAGGACAGGGCTAACCTACGAGCAGTACTTC
NA	TRBJ2-7	NA	TRBV29-1	CSVEEGAGSSYEQYF	TGCAGCGTTGAAGAAGGCGCGGGGAGCTCCTACGAGCAGTACTTC
many	TRBJ1-3	TRBD1	TRBV12-3/TRBV12-4	CASSLTGSSGNTIYF	TGTGCCAGCAGTCTGACAGGGTCCTCTGGAAACACCATATATTTT
NA	TRBJ2-7	NA	TRBV6-2/TRBV6-3	CASTYRSTSYEQYF	TGTGCCAGCACCTACCGATCTACCTCCTACGAGCAGTACTTC
few	TRBJ2-7	NA	TRBV11-2	CASSLIRQPYEQYF	TGTGCCAGCAGCTTAATCAGACAGCCCTACGAGCAGTACTTC
many	TRBJ1-1	TRBD1	TRBV20-1	CSARDRPGTGRTEAFF	TGCAGTGCTAGAGATCGTCCAGGGACAGGGAGGACTGAAGCTTTCTTT
many	TRBJ1-1	NA	TRBV5-1	CASSWAGLKTEAFF	TGCGCCAGCAGCTGGGCTGGCTTAAAGACTGAAGCTTTCTTT